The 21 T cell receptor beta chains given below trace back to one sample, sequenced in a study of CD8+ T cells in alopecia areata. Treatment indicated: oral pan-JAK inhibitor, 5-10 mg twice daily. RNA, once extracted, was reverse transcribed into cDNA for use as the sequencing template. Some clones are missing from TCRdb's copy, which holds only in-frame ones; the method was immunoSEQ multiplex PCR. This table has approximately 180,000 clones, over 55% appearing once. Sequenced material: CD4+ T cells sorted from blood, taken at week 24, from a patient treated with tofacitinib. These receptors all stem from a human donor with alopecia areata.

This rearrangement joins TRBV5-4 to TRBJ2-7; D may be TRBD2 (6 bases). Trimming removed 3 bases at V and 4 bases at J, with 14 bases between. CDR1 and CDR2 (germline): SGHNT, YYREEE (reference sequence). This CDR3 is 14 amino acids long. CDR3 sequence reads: CASSYGTGRYEQYF. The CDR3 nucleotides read TGTGCCAGCAGCTACGGGACGGGGAGGTACGAGCAGTACTTC.

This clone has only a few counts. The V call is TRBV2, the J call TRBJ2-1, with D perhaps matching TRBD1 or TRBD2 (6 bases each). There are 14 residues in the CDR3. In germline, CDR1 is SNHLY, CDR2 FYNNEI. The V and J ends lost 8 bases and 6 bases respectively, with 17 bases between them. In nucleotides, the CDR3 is TGTGCCAGCTTCAAGGAGGGGGGTGGCAATGAGCAGTTCTTC. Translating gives CASFKEGGGNEQFF.

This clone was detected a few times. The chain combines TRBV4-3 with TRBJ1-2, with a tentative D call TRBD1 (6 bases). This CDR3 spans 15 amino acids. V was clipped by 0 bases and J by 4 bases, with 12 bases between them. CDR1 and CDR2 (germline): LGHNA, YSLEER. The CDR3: CASSQETGSFYGYTF. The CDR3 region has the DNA TGCGCCAGCAGCCAAGAGACAGGAAGCTTCTATGGCTACACCTTC.

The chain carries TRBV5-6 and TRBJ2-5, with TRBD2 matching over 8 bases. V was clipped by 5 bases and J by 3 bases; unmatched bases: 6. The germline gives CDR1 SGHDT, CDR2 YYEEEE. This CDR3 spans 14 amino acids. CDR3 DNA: TGTGCCAGCAGTGACGGGGGGGTAAAAGAGACCCAGTACTTC. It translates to CASSDGGVKETQYF.

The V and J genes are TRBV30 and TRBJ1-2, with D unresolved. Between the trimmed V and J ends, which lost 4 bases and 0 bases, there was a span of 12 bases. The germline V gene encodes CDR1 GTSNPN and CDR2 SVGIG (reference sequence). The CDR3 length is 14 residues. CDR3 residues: CAWNVGATNYGYTF. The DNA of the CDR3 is TGTGCCTGGAACGTGGGCGCGACTAACTATGGCTACACCTTC. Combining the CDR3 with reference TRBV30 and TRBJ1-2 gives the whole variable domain SQTIHQWPATLVQPVGSPLSLECTVEGTSNPNLYWYRQAAGRGLQLLFYSVGIGQISSEVPQNLSASRPQDRQFILSSKKLLLSDSGFYLCAWNVGATNYGYTFGSGTRLTVV.

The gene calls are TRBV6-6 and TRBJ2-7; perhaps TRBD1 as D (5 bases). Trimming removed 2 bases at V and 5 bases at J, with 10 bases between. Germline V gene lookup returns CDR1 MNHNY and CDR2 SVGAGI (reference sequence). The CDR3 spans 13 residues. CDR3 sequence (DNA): TGTGCCAGCAGTTACATCAGGGCCCACGAGCAGTACTTC. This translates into CASSYIRAHEQYF.

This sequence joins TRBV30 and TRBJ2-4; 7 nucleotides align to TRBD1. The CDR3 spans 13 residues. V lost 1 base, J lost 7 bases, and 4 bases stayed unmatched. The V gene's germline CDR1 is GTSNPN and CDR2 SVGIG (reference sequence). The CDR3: CAWSATGENIQYF. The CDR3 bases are TGTGCCTGGAGTGCCACAGGGGAGAACATTCAGTACTTC.

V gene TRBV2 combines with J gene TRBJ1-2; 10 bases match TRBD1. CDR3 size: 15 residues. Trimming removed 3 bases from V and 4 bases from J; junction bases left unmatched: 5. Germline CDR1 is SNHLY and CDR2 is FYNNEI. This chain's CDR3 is CASSDDRGQGYGYTF. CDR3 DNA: TGTGCCAGCAGTGACGACAGGGGGCAGGGCTATGGCTACACCTTC. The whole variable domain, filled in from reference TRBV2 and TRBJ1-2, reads EPEVTQTPSHQVTQMGQEVILRCVPISNHLYFYWYRQILGQKVEFLVSFYNNEISEKSEIFDDQFSVERPDGSNFTLKIRSTKLEDSAMYFCASSDDRGQGYGYTFGSGTRLTVV.

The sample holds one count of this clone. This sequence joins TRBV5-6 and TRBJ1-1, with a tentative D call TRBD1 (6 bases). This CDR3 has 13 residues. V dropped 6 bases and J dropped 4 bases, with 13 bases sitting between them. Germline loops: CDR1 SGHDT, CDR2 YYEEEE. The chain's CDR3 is CASIQGGGTEAFF. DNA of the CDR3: TGTGCCAGCATCCAAGGGGGAGGCACTGAAGCTTTCTTT. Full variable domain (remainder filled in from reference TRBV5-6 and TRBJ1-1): DAGVTQSPTHLIKTRGQQVTLRCSPKSGHDTVSWYQQALGQGPQFIFQYYEEEERQRGNFPDRFSGHQFPNYSSELNVNALLLGDSALYLCASIQGGGTEAFFGQGTRLTVV.

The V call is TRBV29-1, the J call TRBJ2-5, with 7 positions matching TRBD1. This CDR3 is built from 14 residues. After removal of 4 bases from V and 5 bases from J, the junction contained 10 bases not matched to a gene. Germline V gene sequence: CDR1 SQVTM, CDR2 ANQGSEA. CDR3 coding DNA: TGCAGCGTTGCCAAGACAGGGACGGGGGAGACCCAGTACTTC. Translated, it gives CSVAKTGTGETQYF.

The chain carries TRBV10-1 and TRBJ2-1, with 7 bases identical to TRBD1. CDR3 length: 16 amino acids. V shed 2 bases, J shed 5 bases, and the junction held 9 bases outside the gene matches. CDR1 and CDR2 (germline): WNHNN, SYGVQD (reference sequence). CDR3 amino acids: CASSEPGTEINNEQFF. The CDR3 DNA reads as TGCGCCAGCAGTGAGCCCGGGACAGAGATCAACAATGAGCAGTTCTTC.

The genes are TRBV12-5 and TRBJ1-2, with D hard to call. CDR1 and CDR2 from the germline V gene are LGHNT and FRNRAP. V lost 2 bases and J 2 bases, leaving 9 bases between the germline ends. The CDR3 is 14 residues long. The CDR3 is CASGLSPSNYGYTF. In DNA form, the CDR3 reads TGTGCTAGTGGTTTGTCACCCTCCAACTATGGCTACACCTTC.

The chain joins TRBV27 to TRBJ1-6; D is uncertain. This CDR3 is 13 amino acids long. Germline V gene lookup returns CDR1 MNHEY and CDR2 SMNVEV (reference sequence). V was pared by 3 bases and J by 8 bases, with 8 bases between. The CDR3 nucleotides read TGTGCCAGCAGTTTCTACAGTGATTCACCCCTCCACTTT. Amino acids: CASSFYSDSPLHF.

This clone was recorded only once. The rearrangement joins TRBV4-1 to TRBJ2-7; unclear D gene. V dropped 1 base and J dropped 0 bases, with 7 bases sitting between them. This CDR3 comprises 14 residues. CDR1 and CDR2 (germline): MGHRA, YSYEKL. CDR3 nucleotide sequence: TGCGCCAGCAGCCAAGTCGCGACCTCCTACGAGCAGTACTTC. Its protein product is CASSQVATSYEQYF.

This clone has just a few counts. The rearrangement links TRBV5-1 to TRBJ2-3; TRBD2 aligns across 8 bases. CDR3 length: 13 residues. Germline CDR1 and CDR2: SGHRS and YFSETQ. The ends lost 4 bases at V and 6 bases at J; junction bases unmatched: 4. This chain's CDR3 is CASSGAGADTQYF. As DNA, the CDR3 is TGCGCCAGCAGCGGAGCGGGGGCGGATACGCAGTATTTT.

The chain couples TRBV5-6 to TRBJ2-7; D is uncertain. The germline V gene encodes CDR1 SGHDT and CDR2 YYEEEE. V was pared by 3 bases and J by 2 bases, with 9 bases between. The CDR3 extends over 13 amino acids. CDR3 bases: TGTGCCAGCAGCTCGGACCCTACCTACGAGCAGTACTTC. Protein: CASSSDPTYEQYF.

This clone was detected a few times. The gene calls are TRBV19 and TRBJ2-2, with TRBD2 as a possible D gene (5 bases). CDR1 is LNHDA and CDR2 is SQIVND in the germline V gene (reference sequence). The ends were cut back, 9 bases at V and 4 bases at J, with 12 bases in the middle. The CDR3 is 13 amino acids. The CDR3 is CASEKGGTGELFF. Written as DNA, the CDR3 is TGTGCCAGCGAAAAAGGAGGCACCGGGGAGCTGTTTTTT.

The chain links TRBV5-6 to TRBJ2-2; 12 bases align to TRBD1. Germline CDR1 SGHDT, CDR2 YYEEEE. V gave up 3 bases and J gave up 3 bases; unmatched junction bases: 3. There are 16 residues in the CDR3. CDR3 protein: CASSWDRGLDTGELFF. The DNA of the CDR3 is TGTGCCAGCAGCTGGGACAGGGGGCTTGACACCGGGGAGCTGTTTTTT.

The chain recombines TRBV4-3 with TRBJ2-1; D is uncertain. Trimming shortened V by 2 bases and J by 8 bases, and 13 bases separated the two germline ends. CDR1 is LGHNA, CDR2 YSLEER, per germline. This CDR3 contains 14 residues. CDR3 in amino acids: CASSQWIGNDEQFF. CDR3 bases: TGCGCCAGCAGCCAATGGATAGGGAATGATGAGCAGTTCTTC.

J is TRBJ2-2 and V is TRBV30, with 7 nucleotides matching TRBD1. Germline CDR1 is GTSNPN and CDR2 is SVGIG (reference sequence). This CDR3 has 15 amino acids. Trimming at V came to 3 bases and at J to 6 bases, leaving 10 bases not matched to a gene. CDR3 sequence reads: CAWSDRVAGSGELFF. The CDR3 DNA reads TGTGCCTGGAGCGACAGGGTGGCAGGTTCCGGGGAGCTGTTTTTT.

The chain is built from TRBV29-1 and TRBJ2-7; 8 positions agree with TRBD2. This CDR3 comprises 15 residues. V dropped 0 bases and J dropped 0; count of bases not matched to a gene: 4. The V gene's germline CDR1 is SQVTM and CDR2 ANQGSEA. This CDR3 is CSVEDLSGGSYEQYF. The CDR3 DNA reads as TGCAGCGTTGAAGATCTCAGCGGGGGCTCCTACGAGCAGTACTTC.